This T cell receptor beta chain was identified during a study of cytomegalovirus exposure and HLA in healthy donors. A multiplex PCR was run with 60 Vbeta primers and 13 Jbeta primers. Methods used by the authors: Per a later analysis, the number of unique TCR beta chains was around 80 million, of which 9 million to 14 million were shared. Using immunoSEQ multiplex PCR, the repertoire was profiled, and TCRdb retains in-frame clones only, with some absent. Clonal size and the V and J genes are those of that table, whereas D and trimming came from the DNA. The table includes tens of thousands of clones, about 70% detected once. This clone appeared once. Its antigen is still unknown. The study's findings and limits: CMV serostatus alone was available as immune exposure information.

This CDR3 comprises 15 residues. Germline V gives CDR1 SGHNT, CDR2 YYREEE (reference sequence). V lost 1 base to trimming and J lost 0 bases, with 10 bases between them. The sequenced sample was PBMCs. The TCR sequence derives from a man aged 30 to 45 in good health and CMV-seronegative. The gene calls are TRBV5-4 and TRBJ1-1, with unresolved D. DNA for the CDR3: TGTGCCAGCAGCTTGACCAAGCCGATGAACACTGAAGCTTTCTTT. Its protein is CASSLTKPMNTEAFF.